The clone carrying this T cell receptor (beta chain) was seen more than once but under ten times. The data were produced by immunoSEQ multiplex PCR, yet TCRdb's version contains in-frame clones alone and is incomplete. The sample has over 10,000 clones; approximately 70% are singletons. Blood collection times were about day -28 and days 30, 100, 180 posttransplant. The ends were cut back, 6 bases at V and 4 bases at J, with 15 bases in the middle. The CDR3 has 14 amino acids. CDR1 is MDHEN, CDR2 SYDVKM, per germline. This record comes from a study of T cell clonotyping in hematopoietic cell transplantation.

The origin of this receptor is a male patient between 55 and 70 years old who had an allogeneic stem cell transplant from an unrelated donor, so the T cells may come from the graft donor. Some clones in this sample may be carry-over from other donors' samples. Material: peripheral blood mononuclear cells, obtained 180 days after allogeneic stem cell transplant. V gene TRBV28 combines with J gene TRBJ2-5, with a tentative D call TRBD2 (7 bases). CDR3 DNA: TGTGCCAGCAGCGAAGGGGGGGTTGCAGAGACCCAGTACTTC. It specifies CASSEGGVAETQYF.